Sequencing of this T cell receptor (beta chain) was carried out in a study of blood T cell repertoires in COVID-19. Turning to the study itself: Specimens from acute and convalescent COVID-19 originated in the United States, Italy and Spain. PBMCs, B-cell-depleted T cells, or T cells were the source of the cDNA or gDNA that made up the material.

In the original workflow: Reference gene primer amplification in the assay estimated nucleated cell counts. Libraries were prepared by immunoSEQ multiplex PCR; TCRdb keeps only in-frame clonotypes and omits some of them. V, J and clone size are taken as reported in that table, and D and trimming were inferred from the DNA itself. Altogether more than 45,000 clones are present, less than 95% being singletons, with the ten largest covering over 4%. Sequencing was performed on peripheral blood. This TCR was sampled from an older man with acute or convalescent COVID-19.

Written as DNA, the CDR3 is TGTGCCAGCAGTTTATTTCCCCTACGAATGAGACAGCCGTATAATGAGCAGTTCTTC. Translating gives CASSLFPLRMRQPYNEQFF. This sequence joins TRBV27 and TRBJ2-1, with D maybe TRBD1 (5 bases). V gave up 1 base and J gave up 7 bases, with 26 bases separating them. The CDR3 is made up of 19 amino acids. CDR1 and CDR2 (germline): MNHEY, SMNVEV (reference sequence).